This T cell receptor (beta chain) was recorded in a study of CD8+ T cells in alopecia areata. Study-level background: Twice daily, treated patients received 5 to 10 mg of oral tofacitinib. Tofacitinib ran 6 to 18 months, followed by 6 months off drug.

In the case of this clone: Its specificity is unknown.

Study outcomes and limitations: Relative to mice, TCR sharing across patients was less clear, a difference possibly HLA-related. More clonal than normal scalp was lesional scalp, particularly alopecia totalis/universalis.

After isolation, RNA underwent reverse transcription to generate cDNA as the sequencing template. Method: immunoSEQ multiplex PCR; TCRdb's copy keeps in-frame clones and lacks some. The table has about 12,000 clones, 45% to 70% seen once. In alopecia areata patients, both lesional scalp punch biopsies and peripheral blood were collected. The J segment lost 4 bases and the V segment lost 4 bases, leaving 4 bases of the junction unmatched. The CDR3 contains 13 residues. Germline V gene lookup returns CDR1 SGHNT and CDR2 YYREEE (reference sequence). Sequenced input: skin. The TCR was taken from a human donor with alopecia areata. The chain uses TRBV5-4 and TRBJ1-2; 7 bases fit TRBD1. CDR3 sequence: CASSLTGAYGYTF. The CDR3 DNA is TGTGCCAGCAGCCTAACAGGGGCCTATGGCTACACCTTC. Full variable domain (rest looked up from reference TRBV5-4 and TRBJ1-2): ETGVTQSPTHLIKTRGQQVTLRCSSQSGHNTVSWYQQALGQGPQFIFQYYREEENGRGNFPPRFSGLQFPNYSSELNVNALELDDSALYLCASSLTGAYGYTFGSGTRLTVV.